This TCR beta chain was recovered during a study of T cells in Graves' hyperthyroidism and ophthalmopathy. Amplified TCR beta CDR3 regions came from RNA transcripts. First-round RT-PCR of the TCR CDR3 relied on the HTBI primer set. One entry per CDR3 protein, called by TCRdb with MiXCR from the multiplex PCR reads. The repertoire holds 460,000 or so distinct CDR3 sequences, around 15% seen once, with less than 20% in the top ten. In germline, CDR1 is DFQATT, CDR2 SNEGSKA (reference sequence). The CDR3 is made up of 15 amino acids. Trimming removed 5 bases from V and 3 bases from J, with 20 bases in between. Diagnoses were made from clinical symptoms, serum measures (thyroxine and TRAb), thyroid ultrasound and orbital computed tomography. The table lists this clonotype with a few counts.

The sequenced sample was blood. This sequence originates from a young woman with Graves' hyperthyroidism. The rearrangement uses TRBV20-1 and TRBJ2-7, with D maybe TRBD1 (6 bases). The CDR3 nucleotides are TGCAGTGCTCCTTACCCTGGGACAACCTTCTACGAGCAGTACTTC. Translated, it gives CSAPYPGTTFYEQYF.